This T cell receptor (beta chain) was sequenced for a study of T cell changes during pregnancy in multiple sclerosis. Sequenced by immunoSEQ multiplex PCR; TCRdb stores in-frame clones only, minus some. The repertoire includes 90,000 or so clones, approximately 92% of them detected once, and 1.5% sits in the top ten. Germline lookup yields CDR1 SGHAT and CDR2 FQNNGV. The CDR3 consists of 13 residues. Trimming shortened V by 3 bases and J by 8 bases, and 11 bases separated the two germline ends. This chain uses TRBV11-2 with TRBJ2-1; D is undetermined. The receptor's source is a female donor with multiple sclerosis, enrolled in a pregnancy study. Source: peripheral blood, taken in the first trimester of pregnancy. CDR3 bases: TGTGCCAGCAGCTTCTCCAACATTTATGAGCAGTTCTTC. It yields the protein CASSFSNIYEQFF.